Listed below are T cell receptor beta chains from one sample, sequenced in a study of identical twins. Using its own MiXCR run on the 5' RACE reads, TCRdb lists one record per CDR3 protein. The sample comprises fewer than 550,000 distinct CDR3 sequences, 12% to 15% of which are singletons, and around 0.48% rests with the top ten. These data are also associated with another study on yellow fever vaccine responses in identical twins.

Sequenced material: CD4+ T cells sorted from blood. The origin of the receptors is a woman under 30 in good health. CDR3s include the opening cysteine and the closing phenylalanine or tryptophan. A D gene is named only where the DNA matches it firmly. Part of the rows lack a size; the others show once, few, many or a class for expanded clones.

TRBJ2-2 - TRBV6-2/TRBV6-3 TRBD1 CASSSARDRHTGELFF TGTGCCAGCAGTAGCGCCAGGGACAGGCACACCGGGGAGCTGTTTTTT
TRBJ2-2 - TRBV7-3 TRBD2 CASSPGTRGTGELFF TGTGCCAGCAGCCCCGGGACTAGGGGCACCGGGGAGCTGTTTTTT
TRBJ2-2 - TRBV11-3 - CASSFNAGAVTGELFF TGTGCCAGCAGCTTTAACGCAGGGGCCGTCACCGGGGAGCTGTTTTTT
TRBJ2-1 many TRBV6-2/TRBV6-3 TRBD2 CASSQAGGNNEQFF TGTGCCAGCAGTCAAGCGGGGGGTAACAATGAGCAGTTCTTC
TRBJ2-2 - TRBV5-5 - CASSFTLSNTGELFF TGTGCCAGCAGTTTTACCTTATCGAACACCGGGGAGCTGTTTTTT
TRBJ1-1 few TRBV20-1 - CSAPLTGNTEAFF TGCAGTGCTCCCCTGACAGGGAACACTGAAGCTTTCTTT
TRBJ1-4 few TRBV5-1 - CASSSGVANEKLFF TGCGCCAGCAGCTCAGGTGTTGCTAATGAAAAACTGTTTTTT
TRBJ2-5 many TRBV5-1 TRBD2 CASSLGAGANLYQETQYF TGCGCCAGCAGCTTGGGGGCGGGAGCAAATCTGTACCAAGAGACCCAGTACTTC
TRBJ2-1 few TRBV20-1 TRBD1 CSASFRGQGNEQFF TGCAGTGCTAGTTTCAGGGGGCAGGGAAATGAGCAGTTCTTC
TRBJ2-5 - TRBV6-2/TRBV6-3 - CASGGPQETQYF TGTGCCAGCGGAGGACCGCAAGAGACCCAGTACTTC
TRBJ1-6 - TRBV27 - CASSLRGPYNSPLHF TGTGCCAGCAGTTTAAGGGGACCGTATAATTCACCCCTCCACTTT
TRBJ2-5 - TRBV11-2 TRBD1 CACSPAGGTGLETQYF TGTGCCTGCAGCCCAGCGGGTGGGACAGGGTTAGAGACCCAGTACTTC
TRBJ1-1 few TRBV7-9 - CASSLDVRPLNTEAFF TGTGCCAGCAGCTTAGATGTCCGACCATTGAACACTGAAGCTTTCTTT
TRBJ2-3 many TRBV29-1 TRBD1 CSVGDRHSSTDTQYF TGCAGCGTTGGGGACAGGCATTCTAGCACAGATACGCAGTATTTT
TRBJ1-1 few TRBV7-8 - CASSPSPQGPMNTEAFF TGTGCCAGCAGCCCATCCCCGCAGGGTCCCATGAACACTGAAGCTTTCTTT
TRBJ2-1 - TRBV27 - CASSLSTSFDEQFF TGTGCCAGCAGTTTATCTACTAGTTTCGATGAGCAGTTCTTC
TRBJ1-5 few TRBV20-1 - CSARDPLEGNQPQHF TGCAGTGCTAGAGATCCCCTAGAAGGCAATCAGCCCCAGCATTTT
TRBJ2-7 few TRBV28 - CASSLSLARYEQYF TGTGCCAGCAGTTTAAGCCTAGCGCGGTACGAGCAGTACTTC
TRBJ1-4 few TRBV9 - CASSVGQTGEKLFF TGTGCCAGCAGCGTAGGCCAGACCGGGGAAAAACTGTTTTTT
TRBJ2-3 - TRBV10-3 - CAISQTTVNTQYF TGTGCCATCAGTCAAACCACCGTTAATACGCAGTATTTT
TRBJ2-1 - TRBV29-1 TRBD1 CSVVRDSYNEQFF TGCAGCGTTGTAAGGGACAGTTACAATGAGCAGTTCTTC
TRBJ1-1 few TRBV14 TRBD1 CASSQDVTWTGRTEAFF TGTGCCAGCAGCCAAGATGTAACTTGGACAGGGAGGACTGAAGCTTTCTTT
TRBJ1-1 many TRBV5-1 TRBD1 CASSRDRGNTEAFF TGCGCCAGCAGCCGGGACAGGGGGAACACTGAAGCTTTCTTT
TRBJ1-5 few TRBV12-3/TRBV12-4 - CASSFVSGAGNQPQHF TGTGCCAGCAGTTTTGTTTCGGGGGCTGGCAATCAGCCCCAGCATTTT
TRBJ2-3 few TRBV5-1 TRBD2 CASSTGTSPDTQYF TGCGCCAGCAGCACTGGGACTAGCCCAGATACGCAGTATTTT
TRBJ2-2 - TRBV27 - CASSFGWLDGELFF TGTGCCAGCAGTTTTGGGTGGCTGGACGGGGAGCTGTTTTTT
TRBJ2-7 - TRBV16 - CASSHHIAVHEQYF TGTGCCAGCAGCCATCATATCGCAGTCCACGAGCAGTACTTC
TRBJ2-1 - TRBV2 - CASVPRITSYNEQFF TGTGCCAGCGTCCCTAGGATCACCTCCTACAATGAGCAGTTCTTC
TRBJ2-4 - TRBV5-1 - CASSFGDLAKNIQYF TGCGCCAGCAGCTTCGGAGATTTAGCCAAAAACATTCAGTACTTC